The T cell receptor (beta chain) under discussion was sequenced for a study of beta chain features in type 1 diabetes. Expressed TCRB transcripts got sequenced, as all isolated RNA was reverse transcribed. The table came from immunoSEQ multiplex PCR; TCRdb's copy has only in-frame clones and leaves some out. The sample has a few hundred thousand clones; about 30% are singletons. CD4+ naive, central memory, regulatory and stem cell-like memory subsets were isolated by sorting on CD45RO/CCR7/CD25/CD127/CD95/CD27. In all sorted populations, purity surpassed 98%. Study-level findings and limits: Within patients, naive, central memory and Treg TCRB repertoires seemed more similar than within healthy donors. Using cDNA template may skew counts toward highly expressing activated cells.

Remarks on this clone: What it recognizes is unknown.

The sequence was collected from a man aged 25 to 40 in good health. Sequencing was carried out using central memory CD4+ T cells from blood.

Here the CDR3 reads CASSLERPSGRAMDTQYF. In nucleotides, the CDR3 is TGTGCCAGCAGCTTAGAGCGGCCTAGCGGGAGGGCCATGGATACGCAGTATTTT. The chain joins TRBV7-2 to TRBJ2-3; 12 nucleotides line up with TRBD2. This CDR3 spans 18 amino acids. The V gene's germline CDR1 is SGHTA and CDR2 FQGNSA. The J segment lost 6 bases and the V segment lost 1 base, leaving 11 bases of the junction unmatched.